This T cell receptor beta chain was captured by sequencing in a study of blood T cell repertoires in COVID-19. In the study overall: Both acute and convalescent COVID-19 samples were obtained from the United States, Italy and Spain. T cells, B-cell-depleted T cells, or PBMCs supplied cDNA or gDNA.

This clone was seen a few times. Germline V lookup: CDR1 ENHRY, CDR2 SYGVKD. J was trimmed by 7 bases and V by 8 bases; bases with no gene match: 7. The CDR3 consists of 14 residues. Authors' processing steps: Estimation of nucleated cell counts was performed using reference gene primer amplification. Sequencing used immunoSEQ multiplex PCR; TCRdb keeps in-frame clones, though not all of them. Clonal size and the V and J genes are those of that table, whereas D and trimming came from the DNA. The sample contains about 270,000 clones, 82% of which appear only once. The sequencing sample was made of peripheral blood. This chain connects TRBV10-3 to TRBJ2-7; TRBD2 matches at 14 bases. The receptor comes from a woman younger than 30 with acute or convalescent COVID-19. For the CDR3, the DNA is TGTGCCATCTCGGGACTAGCGGGAGTCGGGGAGCAGTACTTC. It translates to CAISGLAGVGEQYF.